The 8 T cell receptor beta chains presented below share a single source sample, sequenced in a study of tissue T cells after allogeneic stem cell transplantation. Using immunoSEQ multiplex PCR, the repertoire was profiled, and TCRdb retains in-frame clones only, with some absent. Among 4,000 to 5,000 clones listed, roughly three quarters were seen once. The specimen comprised duodenal tissue, sampled at autopsy. The receptors shown here come from a female patient between 18 and 55 years old with steroid-refractory graft-versus-host disease after an allogeneic stem cell transplant. Certain T cells may be donor cells from the graft.

A few counts support this clone. The chain links TRBV7-9 to TRBJ2-2, with D perhaps matching TRBD1 or TRBD2 (5 bases each). V lost 7 bases and J 7 bases, leaving 19 bases between the germline ends. Germline-derived CDR1 and CDR2 are SEHNR and FQNEAQ (reference sequence). This CDR3 spans 15 amino acids. The CDR3 DNA is TGTGCCAGCATCCTCCGGGACCGCTGGGTCGGGGAGCTGTTTTTT. Residues: CASILRDRWVGELFF.

This clone was picked up a small number of times. The chain employs TRBV5-1 and TRBJ2-7; perhaps TRBD2 as D (6 bases). V was trimmed by 4 bases and J by 0 bases, leaving 14 bases between them. Germline V CDR1 and CDR2: SGHRS, YFSETQ. This CDR3 region has 15 residues. The CDR3 nucleotides read TGCGCCAGCAGCACGGGACTTTTTAGCTCCTACGAGCAGTACTTC. This sequence encodes CASSTGLFSSYEQYF.

The chain recombines TRBV5-1 with TRBJ1-2; weak D call: TRBD1 (6 bases). V was clipped by 2 bases and J by 3 bases, with 17 bases between them. The CDR3 totals 16 residues. Per germline, CDR1 SGHRS and CDR2 YFSETQ. The CDR3 DNA follows: TGCGCCAGCAGCTTTGGCAGGGACATCGGCTACTATGGCTACACCTTC. Its translation is CASSFGRDIGYYGYTF.

The gene calls are TRBV9 and TRBJ1-4, with D possibly matching TRBD1 (5 bases). This CDR3 contains 14 residues. The germline CDR1 and CDR2 sequences are SGDLS and YYNGEE. Trimming shortened V by 0 bases and J by 10 bases, and 13 bases separated the two germline ends. CDR3 sequence (DNA): TGTGCCAGCAGCGTAGAGCGACAGAGAGGAAAACTGTTTTTT. It encodes CASSVERQRGKLFF.

This sequence joins TRBV2 and TRBJ2-5; 14 bases line up with TRBD2. V lost 0 bases, J lost 4 bases, and 7 bases stayed unmatched. The length of the CDR3 is 18 residues. CDR1 and CDR2 from the germline V gene are SNHLY and FYNNEI. The CDR3 DNA follows: TGTGCCAGCAGTGAAGCTAAGACTAGCGGGGGGGCCCTAGAGACCCAGTACTTC. As protein: CASSEAKTSGGALETQYF.

The J gene is TRBJ2-2, the V gene TRBV9; 16 nucleotides match TRBD2. Germline CDR1 SGDLS, CDR2 YYNGEE. The CDR3 has 18 residues. V lost 4 bases and J lost 9; bases outside the gene matches: 12. CDR3 in DNA: TGTGCCAGCAGCCCCGGGAGGGGACTAGCGGGGGGGCCCTGGGAGCTGTTTTTT. This gives the protein CASSPGRGLAGGPWELFF.

This clone was seen more than once but under ten times. The V call is TRBV7-2, the J call TRBJ2-7, with D possibly matching TRBD1 (6 bases). The CDR3 has 15 amino acids. Germline lookup yields CDR1 SGHTA and CDR2 FQGNSA. Trimming removed 1 base at V and 6 bases at J, with 16 bases between. CDR3: CASSLVGTRPSEQYF. CDR3 nucleotide sequence: TGTGCCAGCAGCTTAGTGGGGACACGGCCAAGCGAGCAGTACTTC.

The chain has TRBV5-1 and TRBJ2-7; unclear D gene. CDR1 is SGHRS, CDR2 YFSETQ, per germline. The V gene lost 0 bases and the J gene lost 4 bases, with 8 bases spanning the gap. The CDR3 length is 13 residues. CDR3 amino acids: CASSLANPYEQYF. CDR3 DNA sequence: TGCGCCAGCAGCTTGGCAAACCCTTACGAGCAGTACTTC.